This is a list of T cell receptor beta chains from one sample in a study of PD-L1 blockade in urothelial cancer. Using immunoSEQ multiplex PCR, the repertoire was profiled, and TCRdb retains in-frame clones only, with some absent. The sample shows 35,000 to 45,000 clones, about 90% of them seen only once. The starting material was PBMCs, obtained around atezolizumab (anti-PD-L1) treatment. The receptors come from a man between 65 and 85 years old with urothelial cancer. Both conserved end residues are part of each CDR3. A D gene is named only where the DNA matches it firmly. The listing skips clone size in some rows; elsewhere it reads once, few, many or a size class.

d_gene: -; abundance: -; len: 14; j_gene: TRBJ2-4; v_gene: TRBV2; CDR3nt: TGTGCCAGCAAGGAGGGAAGGGCCAAAAACATTCAGTACTTC; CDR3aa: CASKEGRAKNIQYF
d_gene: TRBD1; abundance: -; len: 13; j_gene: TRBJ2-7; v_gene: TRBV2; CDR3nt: TGTGCCAGCAGGGACAGGGGAGGCTACGAGCAGTACTTC; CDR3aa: CASRDRGGYEQYF
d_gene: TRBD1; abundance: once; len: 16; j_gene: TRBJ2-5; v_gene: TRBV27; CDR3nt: TGTGCCAGCAGTTTATGGGGACAGGGGGCGGGAGAGACCCAGTACTTC; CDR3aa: CASSLWGQGAGETQYF
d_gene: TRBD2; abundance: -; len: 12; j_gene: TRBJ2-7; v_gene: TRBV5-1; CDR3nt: TGCGCCAGCAGCTTCAGCGGGGACGAGCAGTACTTC; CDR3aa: CASSFSGDEQYF
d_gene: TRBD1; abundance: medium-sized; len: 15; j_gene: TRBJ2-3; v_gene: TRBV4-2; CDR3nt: TGTGCCAGCAGCCCGGGACAGGGGGAAACAGATACGCAGTATTTT; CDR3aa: CASSPGQGETDTQYF
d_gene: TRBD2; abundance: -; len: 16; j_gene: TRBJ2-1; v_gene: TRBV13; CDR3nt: TGTGCCAGCAGCTGGGGGACTAGCGGGCGAGGTTACAAGCAGTTCTTC; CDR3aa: CASSWGTSGRGYKQFF
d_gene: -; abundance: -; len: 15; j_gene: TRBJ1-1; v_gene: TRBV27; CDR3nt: TGTGCCAGCAGTCCCCCAGAGGCGGGAAACACTGAAGCTTTCTTT; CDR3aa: CASSPPEAGNTEAFF
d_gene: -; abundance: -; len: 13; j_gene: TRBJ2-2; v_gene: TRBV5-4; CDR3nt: TGTGCCAGCAGCCCGCGAGGCCCCGGGGAGCTGTTTTTT; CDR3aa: CASSPRGPGELFF
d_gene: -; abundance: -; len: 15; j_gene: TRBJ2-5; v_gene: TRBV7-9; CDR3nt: TGTGCCAGCAGCACCGCCCTGGCAGGGCGAGAGACCCAGTACTTC; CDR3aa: CASSTALAGRETQYF
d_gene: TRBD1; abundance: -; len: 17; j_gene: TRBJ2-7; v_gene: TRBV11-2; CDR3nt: TGTGCCAGCAGCTTAGGTAGGACAGGTACTCGCACTAACGAGCAGTACTTC; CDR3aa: CASSLGRTGTRTNEQYF
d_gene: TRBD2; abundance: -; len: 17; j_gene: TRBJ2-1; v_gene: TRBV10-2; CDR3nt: TGCGCCAGCATTACGGGGCACGGGACTAGCGGCGTGAGTGAGCAGTTCTTC; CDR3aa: CASITGHGTSGVSEQFF
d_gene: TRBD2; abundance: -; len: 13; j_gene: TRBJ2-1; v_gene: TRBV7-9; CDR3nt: TGTGCCAGCCGACTAGCGGCAAACAATGAGCAGTTCTTC; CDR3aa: CASRLAANNEQFF
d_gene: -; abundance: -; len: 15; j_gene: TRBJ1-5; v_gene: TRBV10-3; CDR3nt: TGTGCCATCAGTGAGGTTGGCGGCGGCAATCAGCCCCAGCATTTT; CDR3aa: CAISEVGGGNQPQHF
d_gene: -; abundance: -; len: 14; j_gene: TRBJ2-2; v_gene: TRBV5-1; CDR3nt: TGCGCCAGCAGCGTACAGGGAAACACCGGGGAGCTGTTTTTT; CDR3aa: CASSVQGNTGELFF
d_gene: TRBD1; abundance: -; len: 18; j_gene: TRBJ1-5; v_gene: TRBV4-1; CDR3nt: TGCGCCAGCAGCCAAGGGACAGGTAATATTTATAGCAATCAGCCCCAGCATTTT; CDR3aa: CASSQGTGNIYSNQPQHF
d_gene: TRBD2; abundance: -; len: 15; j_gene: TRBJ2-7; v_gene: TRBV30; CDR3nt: TGTGCCTGGAGTGGGGCTAGCGGGAGGGCCTACGAGCAGTACTTC; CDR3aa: CAWSGASGRAYEQYF
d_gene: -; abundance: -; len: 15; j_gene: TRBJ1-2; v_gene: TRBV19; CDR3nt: TGTGCCAGTAGTGGGGGCAGACTTGGGAACTATGGCTACACCTTC; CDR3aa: CASSGGRLGNYGYTF
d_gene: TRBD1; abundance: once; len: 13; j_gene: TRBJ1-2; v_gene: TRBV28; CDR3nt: TGTGCCAGCAGAACTCAGGGGGATGGCGGCTACACCTTC; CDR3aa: CASRTQGDGGYTF
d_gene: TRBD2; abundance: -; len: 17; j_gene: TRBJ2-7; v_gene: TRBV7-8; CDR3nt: TGTGCCAGCAGCCTCAGACTAGCGGGAGGGCAAAGCTACGAGCAGTACTTC; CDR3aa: CASSLRLAGGQSYEQYF
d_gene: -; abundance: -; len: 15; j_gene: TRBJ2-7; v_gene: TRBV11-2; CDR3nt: TGTGCCAGCAGCCTTACCGGACAGCCGACCTACGAGCAGTACTTC; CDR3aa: CASSLTGQPTYEQYF
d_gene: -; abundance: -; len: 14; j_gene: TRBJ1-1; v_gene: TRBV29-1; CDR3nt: TGCAGCGCCATTCGCGGGTCAGGGAACACTGAAGCTTTCTTT; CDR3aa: CSAIRGSGNTEAFF
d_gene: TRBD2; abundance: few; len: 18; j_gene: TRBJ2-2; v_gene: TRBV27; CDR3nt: TGTGCCAGCAGTTTACACACACTAGCGGGAGCATACACCGGGGAGCTGTTTTTT; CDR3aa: CASSLHTLAGAYTGELFF
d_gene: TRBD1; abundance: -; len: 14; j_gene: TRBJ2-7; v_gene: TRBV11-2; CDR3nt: TGTGCCAGCAGCCGGACAGGAAACTCCTACGAGCAGTACTTC; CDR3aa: CASSRTGNSYEQYF
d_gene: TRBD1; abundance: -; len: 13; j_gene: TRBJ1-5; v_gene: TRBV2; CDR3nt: TGTGCCAGCGTCAGGGGGCGAGATCAGCCCCAGCATTTT; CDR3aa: CASVRGRDQPQHF
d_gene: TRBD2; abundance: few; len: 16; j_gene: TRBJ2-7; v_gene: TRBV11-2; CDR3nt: TGTGCCAGCAGCTTAACAACTAGCGGGGGAACCTACGAGCAGTACTTC; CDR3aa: CASSLTTSGGTYEQYF
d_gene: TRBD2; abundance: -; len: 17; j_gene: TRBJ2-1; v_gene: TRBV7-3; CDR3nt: TGTGCCAGCAGCCCCCTCGTGGTTGCTAGCGGATACAATGAGCAGTTCTTC; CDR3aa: CASSPLVVASGYNEQFF
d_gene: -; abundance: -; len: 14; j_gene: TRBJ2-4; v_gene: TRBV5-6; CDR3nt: TGTGCCAGCAGCTTGGTTTCAGTAAAAAACATTCAGTACTTC; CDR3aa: CASSLVSVKNIQYF
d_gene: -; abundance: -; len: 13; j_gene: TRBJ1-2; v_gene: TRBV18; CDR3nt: TGTGCCAGCTCACCAGGGGACAATGGTGGCTACACCTTC; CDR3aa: CASSPGDNGGYTF
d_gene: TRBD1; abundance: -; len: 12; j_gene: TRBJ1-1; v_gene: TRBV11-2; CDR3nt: TGTGCCAGCAGATTGGACAGGGGAGAAGCTTTCTTT; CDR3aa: CASRLDRGEAFF
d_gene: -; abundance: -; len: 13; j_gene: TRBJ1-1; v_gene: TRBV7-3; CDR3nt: TGTGCCAGCAGCTCAGGGGTAGGGACTGAAGCTTTCTTT; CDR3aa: CASSSGVGTEAFF